The 4 T cell receptor beta chains listed next were all sequenced from one sample in a study of blood T cell repertoires in COVID-19 (dated by TCRdb to 2018 to 2020). Receptors were amplified or captured by the immunoSEQ multiplex PCR assay. The clones in this table, taken by TCRdb from immuneACCESS, are in-frame only. Not every clone is retained; where verified, under half of the shortfall comes from an unresolved V gene, and the cause of the rest is unknown. Here the sample has about 150,000 clones; roughly 80% occur a single time. The ten largest clonotypes hold around 32% of the sample. The material sequenced was peripheral blood. The origin of the receptors is a woman aged 60 to 75 with acute or convalescent COVID-19.

J is TRBJ2-5 and V is TRBV6-1; D is undetermined. CDR3 length: 13 residues. V was shortened by 3 bases and J by 2 bases, with 7 bases between the two germline ends. Germline values: CDR1 MNHNS, CDR2 SASEGT. The CDR3 DNA reads TGTGCCAGCAGTGAGCGGATTCAAGAGACCCAGTACTTC. Its protein is CASSERIQETQYF.

The V gene is TRBV19, the J gene TRBJ1-6; D not resolved. Per the germline V gene, CDR1 is LNHDA and CDR2 is SQIVND (reference sequence). Trimming stripped 5 bases from V and 13 bases from J, with 15 bases between. CDR3 length: 13 residues. CDR3 amino acids: CASSLVEFTPLHF. CDR3 nucleotide sequence: TGTGCCAGTAGTCTTGTGGAGTTTACTCCCCTCCACTTT.

The rearrangement uses TRBV7-9 and TRBJ1-1; the D gene is possibly TRBD1 (6 bases). V was clipped by 5 bases and J by 11 bases, with 18 bases between them. Germline loops: CDR1 SEHNR, CDR2 FQNEAQ (reference sequence). The CDR3 spans 13 residues. CDR3 region: CASSLRGFGKAFF. The CDR3, as DNA: TGTGCCAGCAGCCTAAGGGGGTTCGGGAAGGCTTTCTTT.

V and J are TRBV5-1 and TRBJ2-1; 10 bases are a match to TRBD2. CDR1 is SGHRS and CDR2 is YFSETQ in the germline V gene. V shed 4 bases, J shed 1 base, and the junction held 5 bases outside the gene matches. The CDR3 totals 16 residues. Written as DNA, the CDR3 is TGCGCCAGCAGCCCGGAGCGGGGGGGATCCTACAATGAGCAGTTCTTC. Encoded protein: CASSPERGGSYNEQFF.